This TCR beta chain is drawn from a study of T cells after posttransplantation cyclophosphamide (dated by TCRdb to the mid-2010s). General notes on the study: Using TRB sequencing, the study followed how the T cell repertoire rebuilt after myeloablative bone marrow transplantation with posttransplantation cyclophosphamide given as GVHD prophylaxis. Antigen receptor sequencing was done on samples from about 34 PTCy-treated patients and from more than 15 related bone marrow donors of those patients. Blood from all 35 or so PTCy patients who had 1-year posttransplant specimens underwent TRB sequencing. Up to 3 additional blood samples from 2 to 5.2 years after transplant were also TRB-sequenced in 3 patients, as was pretransplant blood from a handful of patients. Because TRA and TRB clonality correlated tightly in several samples, later TCR analyses were limited to TRB. Public TRB sequences were compared against a database of over 3,500 sequences linked to responses to pathogens, tumor antigens, self-antigens and alloantigens. The paper's findings and limits, for the study overall: Donor-recipient similarity was low at 1-2 months but rose over the first year, and later blood repertoires were often dominated by donor CD8+ memory clones. The TRB repertoires of T cells infiltrating skin or GI tract showed only limited overlap with the TRB repertoires of T cells in blood. Across around 48 patients, recipient CMV seropositivity and CMV reactivation were highly associated with TRB clonality; PTCy diversity was similar to CNI/methotrexate controls.

The CDR3 runs 11 amino acids, cysteine and phenylalanine included. CDR3 DNA only is kept here, 33 bases in frame from base 1. V loses 11 bases, J loses 8 bases, and the germline ends lie 13 bases apart. CDR1 and CDR2, per the germline V gene, are MDHEN and SYDVKM. Genomic DNA was used for TRB sequencing, which was performed with the immunoSEQ assay at survey resolution or with the hsTCRB kit. As for how the authors treated the data: The immunoSEQ software was used for initial read processing, and the LymphoSeq R package was used for repertoire analyses. Clonality was computed as 1 minus normalized Shannon entropy, and a Gini coefficient was also calculated for each TRB dataset. To infer phenotypes in unsorted samples, TRB sequences from sorted subsets of the recipient or donor were mapped onto the unsorted samples of the same recipient. In TCRdb, the immuneACCESS table is reduced to in-frame sequences with V and J assigned. These tables do not hold every clone; where another copy was compared, an unresolved V gene accounts for under half, and the others remain unexplained. The DNA was the basis for D and trimming; V, J and clone size are from that table. The sample profile shows 25,000 to 30,000 clones; 70% to 90% of them were found once. Roughly 3.3% of the sample lies in the top ten.

The sample holds one count of this clone. Its antigen has not been determined. No per-base quality is available; no much larger clone lies one base away. Peripheral blood samples were provided by related bone marrow donors on the day of marrow donation. Peripheral blood and bone marrow mononuclear cells were isolated by Ficoll-Hypaque density centrifugation and were cryopreserved. This receptor was obtained from a man over 45. Recombination connected TRBV28 to TRBJ2-1; TRBD2 is perhaps the D gene, given 5 matching bases. Sample: PBMCs. The CDR3 sequence is CAGSTRDEQFF. The DNA sequence is given as TGTGCCGGTAGCACTAGGGATGAGCAGTTCTTC.